Shown below are 22 T cell receptor beta chains from a single sample sequenced in a study of T cell responses to AZD1222 COVID-19 vaccine. This table comes from immunoSEQ multiplex PCR, and its TCRdb copy is limited to in-frame clones, with some not included. The table lists fewer than 200,000 clones, 85% to 90% of them singletons. Sequencing used peripheral blood, obtained on day 0 of AZD1222 vaccination. Receptors were obtained from an adult in good health.

The chain links TRBV7-9 to TRBJ1-6; tentatively, D is TRBD1 (6 bases). The CDR3 extends over 15 amino acids. Germline V gives CDR1 SEHNR, CDR2 FQNEAQ (reference sequence). V lost 5 bases and J lost 8, with 16 bases in between. CDR3 protein: CASSGDGTRHSPLHF. CDR3 nucleotides: TGTGCCAGCAGCGGAGATGGGACACGACATTCACCCCTCCACTTT.

The V and J genes are TRBV5-3 and TRBJ2-5; D is ambiguous. TRBV5-3 is given ORF status, its function remaining uncertain. The CDR3 is 12 residues long. Trimming removed 2 bases from V and 6 bases from J, with 8 bases in between. The chain's CDR3 is CARSFQEKTQYF. The CDR3 DNA reads as TGTGCCAGAAGCTTTCAGGAAAAGACCCAGTACTTC.

The V gene is TRBV5-1, the J gene TRBJ2-7; possibly TRBD2 for D (6 bases). Trimming removed 0 bases from V and 3 bases from J, with 10 bases in between. This CDR3 region has 14 residues. Germline CDR1 SGHRS, CDR2 YFSETQ. CDR3 nucleotide sequence: TGCGCCAGCAGCTTGGTGGTGGGGGGCTACGAGCAGTACTTC. Translated, it gives CASSLVVGGYEQYF.

The V and J genes are TRBV4-3 and TRBJ2-1, with D unresolved. V was shortened by 4 bases and J by 0 bases, with 10 bases between the two germline ends. The V gene's germline CDR1 is LGHNA and CDR2 YSLEER. The CDR3 consists of 15 residues. For the CDR3, the DNA is TGCGCCAGCAGCCTCGACCTGAGCTCCTACAATGAGCAGTTCTTC. It specifies CASSLDLSSYNEQFF.

This chain joins TRBV7-8 and TRBJ1-1; no firm D call. Germline assignment: CDR1 SGHVS and CDR2 FQNEAQ. The CDR3 runs 13 residues. Trimming took off 1 base at V and 1 base at J, with 4 bases between the two ends. Here the CDR3 reads CASSLVENTEAFF. Written as DNA, the CDR3 is TGTGCCAGCAGCTTAGTAGAGAACACTGAAGCTTTCTTT.

V and J are TRBV21-1 and TRBJ2-2; no check of the table's D call, TRBD1, against the DNA was made. TRBV21-1 is designated a pseudogene. This CDR3 comprises 17 residues. CDR3 sequence (DNA): TGTGCCAGCAGCCCCCAGGGGGCGGGCCCGGACAACGGGGAGCTGTTTTTT. Residues: CASSPQGAGPDNGELFF.

V usage is TRBV2 and J usage is TRBJ1-6; no definite D call. The CDR3 consists of 14 residues. The V end lost 5 bases, the J end lost 9 bases, and 14 bases lay between the germline ends. The V gene's germline CDR1 is SNHLY and CDR2 FYNNEI. Here the CDR3 reads CASSTLGHLSPLHF. CDR3 in DNA: TGTGCCAGCAGTACCCTAGGTCACCTTTCACCCCTCCACTTT.

The chain employs TRBV21-1 and TRBJ2-2. TRBV21-1 is tagged as a pseudogene. The CDR3 runs 23 residues. The CDR3 sequence is CASSKGALGRDSEGSGEAGELFF. CDR3 DNA: TGTGCCAGCAGCAAAGGGGCGTTGGGCAGGGATTCAGAGGGGTCAGGTGAGGCCGGGGAGCTGTTTTTT.

This clone showed up just a few times. The chain couples TRBV19 to TRBJ1-2; a possible D gene is TRBD1 (5 bases). V shed 3 bases and J shed 1 base, with 15 bases lying between them. The germline V gene encodes CDR1 LNHDA and CDR2 SQIVND (reference sequence). The CDR3 has 16 residues. In DNA form, the CDR3 reads TGTGCCAGTAGTATGGTGGCCTCGGGACGTAACTATGGCTACACCTTC. This codes for CASSMVASGRNYGYTF. Drawing the rest from reference TRBV19 and TRBJ1-2, the complete variable domain is DGGITQSPKYLFRKEGQNVTLSCEQNLNHDAMYWYRQDPGQGLRLIYYSQIVNDFQKGDIAEGYSVSREKKESFPLTVTSAQKNPTAFYLCASSMVASGRNYGYTFGSGTRLTVV.

The chain uses TRBV4-3 and TRBJ2-2; 8 positions agree with TRBD2. The germline V gene has CDR1 LGHNA and CDR2 YSLEER. This CDR3 comprises 19 residues. V gave up 0 bases and J gave up 1 base; unmatched junction bases: 10. The CDR3 loop reads CASSQDLFGAGGNTGELFF. CDR3 nucleotide sequence: TGCGCCAGCAGCCAAGATCTGTTCGGGGCGGGAGGGAACACCGGGGAGCTGTTTTTT.

The genes are TRBV18 and TRBJ2-3, with 7 positions matching TRBD1. Trimming took 0 bases from V and 5 from J; bases not matched to a gene: 5. The V gene's germline CDR1 is KGHSH and CDR2 LQKENI. This CDR3 is built from 15 residues. Here the CDR3 reads CASSPPGQPIDTQYF. Written as DNA, the CDR3 is TGTGCCAGCTCACCACCGGGACAGCCCATAGATACGCAGTATTTT.

The count of this clone is one. One end of the junction fails to match germline, which may point to a read error. This chain links TRBV28 with TRBJ1-3; D not resolved. The germline V gene encodes CDR1 MDHEN and CDR2 SYDVKM. The length of the CDR3 is 15 residues. CDR3 in amino acids: CASRGVLFAGNTIYF. The CDR3 DNA is TGTGCCAGCAGGGGAGTGCTCTTCGCTGGCAACACCATATATTTT.

This chain uses TRBV7-2 with TRBJ1-1, with TRBD1 identical over 7 bases. CDR1 and CDR2 from the germline V gene are SGHTA and FQGNSA. V lost 5 bases and J lost 2; bases outside the gene matches: 2. CDR3 length: 13 amino acids. In DNA form, the CDR3 reads TGTGCCAGCAGCCGGGACAGAAACACTGAAGCTTTCTTT. Its protein product is CASSRDRNTEAFF.

This chain connects TRBV6-6 to TRBJ2-7; possibly TRBD1 for D (5 bases). CDR1 and CDR2 from the germline V gene are MNHNY and SVGAGI (reference sequence). The CDR3 loop spans 13 amino acids. V lost 5 bases to trimming and J lost 0 bases, with 8 bases between them. The CDR3 region has the DNA TGTGCCAGCAGTAAAGGGGCCTCCTACGAGCAGTACTTC. Translation: CASSKGASYEQYF.

For the CDR3, the DNA is TGTGCCAGCAGCCCCGACAGACAAGAGACCCAGTACTTC. Translation gives CASSPDRQETQYF. V and J are TRBV7-2 and TRBJ2-5, with a possible D match to TRBD1 (5 bases). Trimming took 5 bases from V and 2 from J, leaving 9 bases between them. CDR3 length: 13 residues. The germline V gene encodes CDR1 SGHTA and CDR2 FQGNSA.

The chain carries TRBV5-1 and TRBJ2-1, with TRBD2 identical over 10 bases. V was clipped by 0 bases and J by 6 bases; unmatched bases: 3. Germline V gene lookup returns CDR1 SGHRS and CDR2 YFSETQ. CDR3 length: 15 amino acids. CDR3 sequence reads: CASSLGLAGLNEQFF. The CDR3 bases are TGCGCCAGCAGCTTGGGACTAGCGGGCCTCAATGAGCAGTTCTTC.

V gene TRBV4-3 combines with J gene TRBJ2-7; 11 bases match TRBD1. Germline V gene data show CDR1 as LGHNA and CDR2 as YSLEER. The junction had 5 bases not matched to a gene; V was cut back by 0 bases and J by 4 bases. CDR3 length equals 16 residues. The CDR3 loop reads CASSQDRGTGGYEQYF. The CDR3 region has the DNA TGCGCCAGCAGCCAAGACAGGGGGACAGGGGGATACGAGCAGTACTTC.

This clone was seen just once. The chain employs TRBV9 and TRBJ2-7; 7 bases line up with TRBD2. The CDR3 sequence is 14 residues long. CDR1 is SGDLS, CDR2 YYNGEE, per germline. V lost 6 bases, J lost 4 bases, and 10 bases stayed unmatched. CDR3 sequence reads: CASNQGNSGYEQYF. CDR3 DNA sequence: TGTGCCAGCAACCAAGGGAATAGCGGGTACGAGCAGTACTTC. The entire variable domain, with the rest obtained from reference TRBV9 and TRBJ2-7, is as follows: DSGVTQTPKHLITATGQRVTLRCSPRSGDLSVYWYQQSLDQGLQFLIQYYNGEERAKGNILERFSAQQFPDLHSELNLSSLELGDSALYFCASNQGNSGYEQYFGPGTRLTVT.

V gene TRBV6-2 or TRBV6-3 combines with J gene TRBJ2-7; a possible D gene is TRBD2 (5 bases). V shed 6 bases and J shed 0 bases, with 9 bases lying between them. The CDR3 is 13 amino acids. Germline V gene data show CDR1 as MNHEY and CDR2 as SVGEGT. The CDR3, as DNA: TGTGCCAGCAGCTCGACTAACTCCTACGAGCAGTACTTC. Its protein product is CASSSTNSYEQYF.

The CDR3 nucleotides read TGTGCCAGCAGCCCGTCGTGGGGGAGGGCCTATGGCTACACCTTC. It is translated as CASSPSWGRAYGYTF. V usage is TRBV5-6 and J usage is TRBJ1-2; tentative D call: TRBD1 (5 bases). Germline assignment: CDR1 SGHDT and CDR2 YYEEEE. The ends were cut back, 4 bases at V and 4 bases at J, with 17 bases in the middle. The CDR3 loop spans 15 amino acids.

Here the CDR3 reads CSVKARQALNTEAFF. CDR3 bases: TGCAGCGTTAAAGCGCGACAGGCACTGAACACTGAAGCTTTCTTT. The gene calls are TRBV29-1 and TRBJ1-1; the D gene is possibly TRBD1 (6 bases). The CDR3 is 15 amino acids. The V and J ends lost 5 bases and 0 bases respectively, with 16 bases between them. Germline CDR1 SQVTM, CDR2 ANQGSEA.

CDR3 nucleotide sequence: TGTGCCAGCAGTGGGGGATGGGATTTCTCTGGAAACACCATATATTTT. It codes for CASSGGWDFSGNTIYF. This chain connects TRBV25-1 to TRBJ1-3; D gene unclear. Trimming cost V 4 bases and J 0 bases, with 13 bases left between them. Germline V CDR1 and CDR2: MGHDK, SYGVNS. The CDR3 contains 16 residues.